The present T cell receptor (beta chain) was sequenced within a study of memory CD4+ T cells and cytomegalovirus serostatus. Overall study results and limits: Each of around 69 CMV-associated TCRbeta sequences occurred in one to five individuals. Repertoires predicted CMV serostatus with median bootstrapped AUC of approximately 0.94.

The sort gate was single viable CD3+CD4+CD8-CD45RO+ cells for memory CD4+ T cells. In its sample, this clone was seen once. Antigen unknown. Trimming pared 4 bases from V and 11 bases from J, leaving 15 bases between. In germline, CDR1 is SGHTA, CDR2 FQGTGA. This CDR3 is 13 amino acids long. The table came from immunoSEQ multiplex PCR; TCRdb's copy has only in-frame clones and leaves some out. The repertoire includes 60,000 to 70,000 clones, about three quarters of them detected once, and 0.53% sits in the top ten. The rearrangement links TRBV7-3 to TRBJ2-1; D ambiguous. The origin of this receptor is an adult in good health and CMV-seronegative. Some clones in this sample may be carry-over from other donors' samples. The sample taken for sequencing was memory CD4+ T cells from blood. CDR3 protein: CASSSTPGLQQFF. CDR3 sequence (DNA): TGTGCCAGCAGCTCGACTCCGGGCCTACAGCAGTTCTTC.